This TCR beta chain stems from a study of T cell repertoires in cytomegalovirus infection (dated 2019 in TCRdb). Study-level background: Peptide stimulations targeted recently identified HLA-C-restricted CMV epitopes, whose presentation resists viral immunomodulation, together with well-studied HLA-B-restricted epitopes. Donor HLA type was relevant to the analysis, as public TCR beta signatures indicated carriage of CMV infection together with the matching HLA type. Study-wide conclusions, independent of this receptor: Carriers of CMV infection plus the relevant HLA type were discriminated by the cumulative frequency of public TCR beta family members in the study cohort and in an independent roughly 340-donor cohort. The ex vivo response was dominated by HLA-C-restricted CMV-specific TCR beta clonotypes, and the single most frequent clonotype in two of eight donors was supplied by these HLA-C-restricted clonotypes.

V drops 5 bases and J drops 4 bases, leaving 13 bases in between. Measured from the cysteine to the phenylalanine, the CDR3 is 14 residues long. The sequence is cut down to CDR3 DNA, 42 bases in frame from base 1. The CDR1 and CDR2 encoded by the germline V gene are SGHTA and FQGNSA. There are many counts of this clonotype. Its antigen remains unidentified. There are no base qualities to consult, and no much larger clone falls within one base. Instrument used: Illumina HiSeq 1500. TCRdb took the public reads, trimmed them with fastp at Q25, ran MiXCR for clone calling and kept in-frame beta chains. A single entry per CDR3 protein holds the most common genes and DNA from its merged rows. This sample has roughly 990,000 distinct CDR3 sequences in its table, and around 32% of those were observed once. 13% of the sample belongs to the ten largest clones. The treatment or condition label, read with the paper, signifies: in vitro stimulation with specific CMV peptide epitopes to enrich CMV-specific T cells.

The sequencing used cultured CD8+ T cells from PBMCs, collected from culture after CMV antigen stimulation. Recombination joined TRBV7-2 with TRBJ2-3, with the D call tentatively TRBD1 or TRBD2, each fitting 6 bases. The clonotype was recovered from a human donor in good health (CMV status not recorded). Some clones in this sample may be carry-over from other donors' samples. The nucleotides are TGTGCCAGCAGCCCGACCGGGGGCCCAGATACGCAGTATTTT. This gives the protein CASSPTGGPDTQYF.